This is a list of T cell receptor beta chains from one sample in a study of beta chain features in type 1 diabetes. The method was immunoSEQ multiplex PCR; TCRdb's version includes in-frame clones alone and lacks a portion of them. The data show just over 600,000 clones, about 14% seen once. Sequencing input: naive CD4+ T cells from blood. The receptors shown here come from a man aged 18 to 35 in good health. The CDR3 runs from the conserved cysteine through the conserved F or W. D genes are given only for firm matches. Size tells how often a clone was seen (once, few, many) or the class of an expanded clone, and some rows leave it out.

V	J	size	D	CDR3	DNA
TRBV18	TRBJ1-1	once	TRBD1	CASSQNRGREEYTEAFF	TGTGCCAGCTCACAGAACAGGGGGCGCGAAGAGTACACTGAAGCTTTCTTT
TRBV7-9	TRBJ2-7	many	.	CASSLGNEQYF	TGTGCCAGCAGCTTAGGGAACGAGCAGTACTTC
TRBV7-3	TRBJ2-1	few	TRBD1	CASSQGTGGVQFF	TGTGCCAGCAGCCAAGGGACAGGTGGCGTGCAGTTCTTC
TRBV7-2	TRBJ1-2	.	.	CASRNDRIYGYTF	TGTGCCAGCAGGAACGACAGGATTTATGGCTACACCTTC
TRBV25-1	TRBJ2-7	.	.	CASSEPGVLYEQYF	TGTGCCAGCAGTGAGCCCGGGGTGCTCTACGAGCAGTACTTC
TRBV28	TRBJ2-4	few	.	CASRAPALYIQYF	TGTGCCAGCAGAGCTCCAGCTCTCTACATTCAGTACTTC
TRBV11-2	TRBJ2-5	few	TRBD2	CASSFYTSGMGETQYF	TGTGCCAGCAGCTTCTACACTAGCGGGATGGGGGAGACCCAGTACTTC
TRBV5-1	TRBJ2-3	few	TRBD1	CASRAGQGTDTQYF	TGCGCCAGCAGGGCGGGACAGGGGACAGATACGCAGTATTTT
TRBV27	TRBJ1-2	few	TRBD1	CASSLERQGGYGYTF	TGTGCCAGCAGTTTGGAACGACAGGGCGGCTATGGCTACACCTTC
TRBV7-2	TRBJ2-7	many	.	CASSVSYEQYF	TGTGCCAGCAGCGTCTCCTACGAGCAGTACTTC
TRBV28	TRBJ1-2	few	TRBD1	CASSMGQGRGYTF	TGTGCCAGCAGCATGGGACAGGGGCGTGGCTACACCTTC
TRBV18	TRBJ2-7	few	.	CASSPPALRPYEQYF	TGTGCCAGCTCACCTCCGGCCCTAAGACCCTACGAGCAGTACTTC
TRBV4-1	TRBJ2-5	few	.	CASSLTLSETQYF	TGCGCCAGCAGCCTAACTCTTTCTGAGACCCAGTACTTC
TRBV28	TRBJ2-3	few	TRBD2	CASSFRLAGRTDTQYF	TGTGCCAGCAGTTTCAGGCTAGCGGGGAGAACAGATACGCAGTATTTT
TRBV28	TRBJ2-1	.	TRBD1	CASSPAGQEKYNEQFF	TGTGCCAGCAGCCCCGCTGGACAGGAGAAATACAATGAGCAGTTCTTC
TRBV7-2	TRBJ2-5	.	.	CASSIWRFGGTQYF	TGTGCCAGCAGCATCTGGAGGTTCGGGGGGACCCAGTACTTC
TRBV7-9	TRBJ1-4	few	TRBD1	CASSLTTGANEKLFF	TGTGCCAGCAGCTTAACGACAGGGGCTAATGAAAAACTGTTTTTT
TRBV7-9	TRBJ2-7	.	TRBD1	CASNQGQGAYEQYF	TGTGCCAGCAACCAAGGACAGGGGGCCTACGAGCAGTACTTC
TRBV20-1	TRBJ2-1	.	.	CSARRGNEQFF	TGCAGTGCTAGAAGGGGTAATGAGCAGTTCTTC
TRBV7-2	TRBJ2-7	.	.	CASSLRAGSSYEQYF	TGTGCCAGCAGCTTAAGGGCGGGGAGCTCCTACGAGCAGTACTTC
TRBV7-9	TRBJ1-2	.	.	CASSLEGGGNYGYTF	TGTGCCAGCAGCTTAGAAGGGGGAGGGAACTATGGCTACACCTTC
TRBV9	TRBJ1-1	few	.	CASSPHYTENTEAFF	TGTGCCAGCAGCCCCCACTACACAGAGAACACTGAAGCTTTCTTT
TRBV11-2	TRBJ1-2	.	TRBD1	CASSSIRDSFRGYTF	TGTGCCAGCAGCTCCATCCGGGACAGCTTCCGAGGCTACACCTTC
TRBV5-1	TRBJ2-1	.	.	CASSGGDGHNEQFF	TGCGCCAGCAGCGGCGGTGATGGACACAATGAGCAGTTCTTC
TRBV18	TRBJ1-2	.	.	CASSPRGQGGGYTF	TGTGCCAGCTCACCGAGAGGCCAGGGCGGCGGCTACACCTTC
TRBV7-2	TRBJ1-2	.	TRBD1	CASSANRGGPGYTF	TGTGCCAGCAGCGCTAACAGGGGTGGTCCAGGCTACACCTTC
TRBV9	TRBJ2-4	.	.	CASSVGEAKNIQYF	TGTGCCAGCAGCGTAGGGGAAGCCAAAAACATTCAGTACTTC
TRBV18	TRBJ2-2	few	.	CASSPSGTMNTGELFF	TGTGCCAGCTCACCATCCGGGACAATGAACACCGGGGAGCTGTTTTTT
TRBV25-1	TRBJ2-7	few	TRBD1	CASERSGQHYEQYF	TGTGCCAGCGAGAGATCGGGACAGCACTACGAGCAGTACTTC
TRBV18	TRBJ2-5	.	.	CASSPLVQEQETQYF	TGTGCCAGCTCACCACTCGTACAGGAGCAAGAGACCCAGTACTTC
TRBV5-1	TRBJ2-7	few	.	CASSEGGSSYEQYF	TGCGCCAGCAGCGAGGGGGGAAGCTCCTACGAGCAGTACTTC
TRBV19	TRBJ2-1	few	.	CASSIGRNNEQFF	TGTGCCAGTAGTATAGGGAGAAACAATGAGCAGTTCTTC
TRBV7-2	TRBJ1-3	.	.	CASSLRGADSIYF	TGTGCCAGCAGCTTACGGGGGGCTGACAGCATATATTTT
TRBV10-3	TRBJ1-2	few	.	CAISGGGVNYGYTF	TGTGCCATCAGCGGGGGCGGGGTGAACTATGGCTACACCTTC
TRBV7-3	TRBJ1-1	few	.	CASSLGQMNTEAFF	TGTGCCAGCAGCTTGGGACAAATGAACACTGAAGCTTTCTTT